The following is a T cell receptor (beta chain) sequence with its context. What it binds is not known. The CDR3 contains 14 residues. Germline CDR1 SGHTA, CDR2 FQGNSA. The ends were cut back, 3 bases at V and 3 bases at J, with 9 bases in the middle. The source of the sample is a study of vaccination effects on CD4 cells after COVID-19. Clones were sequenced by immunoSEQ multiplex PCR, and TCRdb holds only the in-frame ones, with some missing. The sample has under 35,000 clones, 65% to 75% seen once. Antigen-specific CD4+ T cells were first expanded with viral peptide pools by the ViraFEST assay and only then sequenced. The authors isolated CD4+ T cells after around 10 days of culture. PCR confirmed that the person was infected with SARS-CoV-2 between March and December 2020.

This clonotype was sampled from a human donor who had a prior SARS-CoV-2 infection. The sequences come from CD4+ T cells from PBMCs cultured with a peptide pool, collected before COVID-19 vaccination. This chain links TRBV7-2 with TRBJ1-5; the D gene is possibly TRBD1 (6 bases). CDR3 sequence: CASSLLGHNQPQHF. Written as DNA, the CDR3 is TGTGCCAGCAGCTTGTTGGGACACAATCAGCCCCAGCATTTT.